The rows below give T cell receptor beta chains drawn from one sample of a study of blood T cell repertoires in COVID-19. The data were produced by immunoSEQ multiplex PCR, yet TCRdb's version contains in-frame clones alone and is incomplete. The table lists some 140,000 clones, about 70% of them singletons, with over 10% in the top ten. Sequencing input: peripheral blood. These receptor sequences come from an elderly man with acute or convalescent COVID-19. CDR3s include the opening cysteine and the closing phenylalanine or tryptophan. A D gene is named only where the DNA matches it firmly. The listing skips clone size in some rows; elsewhere it reads once, few, many or a size class.

CDR3nt: TGCGCCAGCAGCTTACAACCGACCTCAGGGTCTCATAATGAGCAGTTCTTC; CDR3aa: CASSLQPTSGSHNEQFF; abundance: few; d_gene: NA; v_gene: TRBV5-1; j_gene: TRBJ2-1
CDR3nt: TGTGCCAGCAGTTTAGCGCTCGGGCAGCCCCAGCATTTT; CDR3aa: CASSLALGQPQHF; abundance: NA; d_gene: NA; v_gene: TRBV12-3/TRBV12-4; j_gene: TRBJ1-5
CDR3nt: TGTGCCAGCAGCGAGCCCTACTCCCGGGACAGGGTGGATCAGCCCCAGCATTTT; CDR3aa: CASSEPYSRDRVDQPQHF; abundance: NA; d_gene: TRBD1; v_gene: TRBV2; j_gene: TRBJ1-5
CDR3nt: TGCGCCAGCAGCTTGCGTGGCAACAGGGGTTTGAGCAATGAGCAGTTCTTC; CDR3aa: CASSLRGNRGLSNEQFF; abundance: NA; d_gene: TRBD1; v_gene: TRBV5-1; j_gene: TRBJ2-1
CDR3nt: TGTGCCAGCAGTACCGGGACAGTAGGCGAAAAACTGTTTTTT; CDR3aa: CASSTGTVGEKLFF; abundance: few; d_gene: TRBD1; v_gene: TRBV6-2/TRBV6-3; j_gene: TRBJ1-4
CDR3nt: TGTGCCAGTTCGACAGGGATGAACACTGAAGCTTTCTTT; CDR3aa: CASSTGMNTEAFF; abundance: many; d_gene: TRBD1; v_gene: TRBV9; j_gene: TRBJ1-1
CDR3nt: TGCGCCAGCATCCCCGGGGGAAACCAAGAGACCCAGTACTTC; CDR3aa: CASIPGGNQETQYF; abundance: NA; d_gene: NA; v_gene: TRBV5-1; j_gene: TRBJ2-5
CDR3nt: TGTGCCAGCAGCATAACAGGGGTAGGTTCACCCCTCCACTTT; CDR3aa: CASSITGVGSPLHF; abundance: NA; d_gene: TRBD1; v_gene: TRBV6-2/TRBV6-3; j_gene: TRBJ1-6
CDR3nt: TGCGCCAGCAGCTTGGGAAGGAGGGTTGTCGAAGGGAGCGATTATGGCTACACCTTC; CDR3aa: CASSLGRRVVEGSDYGYTF; abundance: many; d_gene: NA; v_gene: TRBV5-1; j_gene: TRBJ1-2
CDR3nt: TGTGCCAGTAGGAGCGGGGGAATAACAGATACGCAGTATTTT; CDR3aa: CASRSGGITDTQYF; abundance: NA; d_gene: TRBD2; v_gene: TRBV19; j_gene: TRBJ2-3
CDR3nt: TGCGCCAGCAGCCCAGGGGCAGATACGCAGTATTTT; CDR3aa: CASSPGADTQYF; abundance: NA; d_gene: NA; v_gene: TRBV4-1; j_gene: TRBJ2-3
CDR3nt: TGTGCCAGCACGCCGGGACAGGCGCCAAATCAGCCCCAGCATTTT; CDR3aa: CASTPGQAPNQPQHF; abundance: NA; d_gene: TRBD1; v_gene: TRBV7-2; j_gene: TRBJ1-5
CDR3nt: TGTGCCAGTAGTATAGATTCTCGACCGGGGAGCTCCTATAATTCACCCCTCCACTTT; CDR3aa: CASSIDSRPGSSYNSPLHF; abundance: once; d_gene: NA; v_gene: TRBV19; j_gene: TRBJ1-6
CDR3nt: TGTGCCAGCAGTCGCTGGGGACAGGCCAGCTCCTACGAGCAGTACTTC; CDR3aa: CASSRWGQASSYEQYF; abundance: NA; d_gene: TRBD1; v_gene: TRBV6-2/TRBV6-3; j_gene: TRBJ2-7
CDR3nt: TGCGCCAGCAGCCGGATACAGGGTTGGGAAAAACTGTTTTTT; CDR3aa: CASSRIQGWEKLFF; abundance: NA; d_gene: NA; v_gene: TRBV4-1; j_gene: TRBJ1-4
CDR3nt: TGTGCCAGCCCCCCCGGGAATGAGCAGTTCTTC; CDR3aa: CASPPGNEQFF; abundance: many; d_gene: NA; v_gene: TRBV7-3; j_gene: TRBJ2-1
CDR3nt: TGTGCCACCAGTGATCCAAACTATGGCTACACCTTC; CDR3aa: CATSDPNYGYTF; abundance: NA; d_gene: NA; v_gene: TRBV24-1; j_gene: TRBJ1-2
CDR3nt: TGTGCCAGCAGCTTCGGAGGGGGGGTCAATGAGCAGTTCTTC; CDR3aa: CASSFGGGVNEQFF; abundance: NA; d_gene: NA; v_gene: TRBV7-2; j_gene: TRBJ2-1
CDR3nt: TGTGCCAGCAGTTTGGAGGGGGCGAACGCTGAAGCTTTCTTT; CDR3aa: CASSLEGANAEAFF; abundance: once; d_gene: TRBD1; v_gene: TRBV28; j_gene: TRBJ1-1
CDR3nt: TGTGCCAGCAGACCCCACTTGGGCGATGAGCAGTTCTTC; CDR3aa: CASRPHLGDEQFF; abundance: NA; d_gene: NA; v_gene: TRBV11-3; j_gene: TRBJ2-1
CDR3nt: TGTGCCAGCAGCTACCGGGGGGGCACCCGAGGGAACGAGCAGTACTTC; CDR3aa: CASSYRGGTRGNEQYF; abundance: NA; d_gene: TRBD2; v_gene: TRBV7-2; j_gene: TRBJ2-7
CDR3nt: TGTGCCAGCAGTCCGCTAAATTCACCCCTCCACTTT; CDR3aa: CASSPLNSPLHF; abundance: NA; d_gene: NA; v_gene: TRBV28; j_gene: TRBJ1-6
CDR3nt: TGTGCCACCAGCAGGGAAGGGGGCAGTCAGCCCCAGCATTTT; CDR3aa: CATSREGGSQPQHF; abundance: NA; d_gene: TRBD1; v_gene: TRBV6-2/TRBV6-3; j_gene: TRBJ1-5
CDR3nt: TGTGCCAGCTCACCAGCCTTGACAGGGTTGGCTTTCTTT; CDR3aa: CASSPALTGLAFF; abundance: few; d_gene: TRBD1; v_gene: TRBV18; j_gene: TRBJ1-1
CDR3nt: TGTGCCAGCAGCCTGAGCTCCTACAATGAGCAGTTCTTC; CDR3aa: CASSLSSYNEQFF; abundance: NA; d_gene: NA; v_gene: TRBV3-1/TRBV3-2; j_gene: TRBJ2-1
CDR3nt: TGTGCCAGCTCATCCCGAGGAGGTAGAAGCTCCTACGAGCAGTACTTC; CDR3aa: CASSSRGGRSSYEQYF; abundance: NA; d_gene: NA; v_gene: TRBV18; j_gene: TRBJ2-7
CDR3nt: TGTGCCAGCTCACCATTGGGGACAGGGAATGAAAAACTGTTTTTT; CDR3aa: CASSPLGTGNEKLFF; abundance: NA; d_gene: TRBD1; v_gene: TRBV18; j_gene: TRBJ1-4
CDR3nt: TGTGCCAGCACCCAATTCTCGCGGGGGGGCCCCGGGGAGCTGTTTTTT; CDR3aa: CASTQFSRGGPGELFF; abundance: NA; d_gene: TRBD2; v_gene: TRBV27; j_gene: TRBJ2-2
CDR3nt: TGTGCCAGCAGCCCGACACGACAAGAGACCCAGTACTTC; CDR3aa: CASSPTRQETQYF; abundance: NA; d_gene: NA; v_gene: TRBV27; j_gene: TRBJ2-5
CDR3nt: TGTGCCAGCAGTCCACAGGGGACCCTTGGCTACACCTTC; CDR3aa: CASSPQGTLGYTF; abundance: NA; d_gene: TRBD1; v_gene: TRBV27; j_gene: TRBJ1-2
CDR3nt: TGTGCCAGCAGTTACTCGCGGAGTGAGCAGTTCTTC; CDR3aa: CASSYSRSEQFF; abundance: NA; d_gene: NA; v_gene: TRBV6-2/TRBV6-3; j_gene: TRBJ2-1
CDR3nt: TGTGCCAGCAGTCGAGGGAACGCAGATACGCAGTATTTT; CDR3aa: CASSRGNADTQYF; abundance: NA; d_gene: NA; v_gene: TRBV9; j_gene: TRBJ2-3
CDR3nt: TGTGCCAGCAGTGAACCCGGGACAGCCTACAATGAGCAGTTCTTC; CDR3aa: CASSEPGTAYNEQFF; abundance: NA; d_gene: TRBD1; v_gene: TRBV6-1; j_gene: TRBJ2-1
CDR3nt: TGCGCCAGCAGCCAGGGACAGACTAACTATGGCTACACCTTC; CDR3aa: CASSQGQTNYGYTF; abundance: once; d_gene: TRBD1; v_gene: TRBV4-3; j_gene: TRBJ1-2
CDR3nt: TGCGCCAGCAGCTTGGTATCTTCCAGCTCCTACAATGAGCAGTTCTTC; CDR3aa: CASSLVSSSSYNEQFF; abundance: NA; d_gene: NA; v_gene: TRBV5-1; j_gene: TRBJ2-1
CDR3nt: TGCGCCAGCAGCCAAGCGAAGACAGGGACTGGAAACACCATATATTTT; CDR3aa: CASSQAKTGTGNTIYF; abundance: NA; d_gene: TRBD1; v_gene: TRBV4-3; j_gene: TRBJ1-3
CDR3nt: TGTGCCATCAGTGAGTTCCAGGGTAGCCAAGAGACCCAGTACTTC; CDR3aa: CAISEFQGSQETQYF; abundance: NA; d_gene: NA; v_gene: TRBV10-3; j_gene: TRBJ2-5
CDR3nt: TGTGCCAGCACCGGCGAGGGGGCCATCACAGATACGCAGTATTTT; CDR3aa: CASTGEGAITDTQYF; abundance: few; d_gene: TRBD1; v_gene: TRBV6-5; j_gene: TRBJ2-3
CDR3nt: TGTGCCAGCAGCCAAAGGACAGGGAAGGGCTACACCTTC; CDR3aa: CASSQRTGKGYTF; abundance: NA; d_gene: TRBD1; v_gene: TRBV3-1/TRBV3-2; j_gene: TRBJ1-2
CDR3nt: TGTGCCAGCAGTTACCGGGACATAGACGGCTACACCTTC; CDR3aa: CASSYRDIDGYTF; abundance: NA; d_gene: NA; v_gene: TRBV12-3/TRBV12-4; j_gene: TRBJ1-2
CDR3nt: TGTGCCAGCAGCACGGACAGGGGACGGGGCACTGAAGCTTTCTTT; CDR3aa: CASSTDRGRGTEAFF; abundance: NA; d_gene: TRBD1; v_gene: TRBV6-2/TRBV6-3; j_gene: TRBJ1-1
CDR3nt: TGTGCCACCAGGGGACAGTTCTATGGCTACACCTTC; CDR3aa: CATRGQFYGYTF; abundance: NA; d_gene: TRBD1; v_gene: TRBV28; j_gene: TRBJ1-2
CDR3nt: TGTGCCAGTAGATCTACACTGGCAGGTTCGAATCAGCCCCAGCATTTT; CDR3aa: CASRSTLAGSNQPQHF; abundance: NA; d_gene: NA; v_gene: TRBV19; j_gene: TRBJ1-5
CDR3nt: TGTGCCAGCAGTGGAAGACAGGGGGCTCGATACAATGAGCAGTTCTTC; CDR3aa: CASSGRQGARYNEQFF; abundance: NA; d_gene: TRBD1; v_gene: TRBV6-1; j_gene: TRBJ2-1
CDR3nt: TGTGCCAGCCGGGACAGGGGTCTCACCGGGGAGCTGTTTTTT; CDR3aa: CASRDRGLTGELFF; abundance: NA; d_gene: TRBD1; v_gene: TRBV7-3; j_gene: TRBJ2-2
CDR3nt: TGTGCCAGCAGCCAAGGACAGGGGGCTTTGACGAACACCGGGGAGCTGTTTTTT; CDR3aa: CASSQGQGALTNTGELFF; abundance: NA; d_gene: TRBD1; v_gene: TRBV3-1/TRBV3-2; j_gene: TRBJ2-2
CDR3nt: TGTGCCAGTAGTATTTCAACGGGGTACGAGCAGTACTTC; CDR3aa: CASSISTGYEQYF; abundance: once; d_gene: NA; v_gene: TRBV19; j_gene: TRBJ2-7